The 8 T cell receptor beta chains reported below all come from one sample, sequenced in a study of technical replicates of blood from a handful of donors. Profiled with immunoSEQ multiplex PCR; TCRdb holds only in-frame clones, not every one. The sample includes tens of thousands of clones, approximately 97% of them seen just once. The sequenced sample was T cells isolated from PBMCs. Source of these receptors: a human donor in good health.

The chain joins TRBV30 to TRBJ2-7; the D gene is possibly TRBD1 (6 bases). V was pared by 5 bases and J by 2 bases, with 7 bases between. Germline V gene data show CDR1 as GTSNPN and CDR2 as SVGIG (reference sequence). The CDR3 totals 11 residues. CDR3 sequence reads: CAWEGAYEQYF. CDR3 sequence (DNA): TGTGCCTGGGAGGGGGCCTACGAGCAGTACTTC.

V gene TRBV11-2 combines with J gene TRBJ1-2, with 9 nucleotides matching TRBD1. Trimming removed 3 bases from V and 6 bases from J; junction bases left unmatched: 14. Looked up from germline, CDR1 is SGHAT and CDR2 is FQNNGV. This CDR3 has 17 amino acids. CDR3 sequence: CASSFDDINTGGHGYTF. DNA for the CDR3: TGTGCCAGCAGCTTTGACGATATAAATACAGGGGGCCATGGCTACACCTTC.

The chain joins TRBV7-8 to TRBJ1-5; the D is unclear. CDR3 length: 14 amino acids. The germline V gene has CDR1 SGHVS and CDR2 FQNEAQ. The ends were cut back, 0 bases at V and 1 base at J, with 4 bases in the middle. For the CDR3, the DNA is TGTGCCAGCAGCTTAGCGGCCAGCAATCAGCCCCAGCATTTT. It codes for CASSLAASNQPQHF. Together with reference TRBV7-8 and TRBJ1-5, the CDR3 gives the full variable domain: GAGVSQSPRYKVAKRGQDVALRCDPISGHVSLFWYQQALGQGPEFLTYFQNEAQLDKSGLPSDRFFAERPEGSVSTLKIQRTQQEDSAVYLCASSLAASNQPQHFGDGTRLSIL.

The rearrangement joins TRBV27 to TRBJ1-2, with unresolved D. The CDR3 spans 13 residues. V was cut by 7 bases and J by 2 bases, with 11 bases left in between. Germline values: CDR1 MNHEY, CDR2 SMNVEV (reference sequence). CDR3 bases: TGTGCCAGCAAGAGAGACTTCAACTATGGCTACACCTTC. The encoded protein is CASKRDFNYGYTF.

This rearrangement joins TRBV25-1 to TRBJ2-2, with 7 bases identical to TRBD1. V shed 5 bases and J 4 bases; nucleotides not matched to a gene: 4. There are 14 residues in the CDR3. Germline loops: CDR1 MGHDK, CDR2 SYGVNS. The CDR3: CASSYRGSTGELFF. CDR3 in DNA: TGTGCCAGCAGTTACAGGGGAAGCACCGGGGAGCTGTTTTTT.

CDR3 loop: CASSPGGTGAYEQYF. Written as DNA, the CDR3 is TGCGCCAGCAGCCCGGGGGGGACAGGGGCCTACGAGCAGTACTTC. The rearrangement links TRBV5-1 to TRBJ2-7; 10 bases fit TRBD1. V shed 4 bases, J shed 2 bases, and the junction held 6 bases outside the gene matches. The CDR3 totals 15 residues. The germline CDR1 and CDR2 sequences are SGHRS and YFSETQ. Full variable domain (missing parts from reference TRBV5-1 and TRBJ2-7): KAGVTQTPRYLIKTRGQQVTLSCSPISGHRSVSWYQQTPGQGLQFLFEYFSETQRNKGNFPGRFSGRQFSNSRSEMNVSTLELGDSALYLCASSPGGTGAYEQYFGPGTRLTVT.

The genes are TRBV9 and TRBJ2-7; maybe TRBD1 (6 bases). The CDR3 is 15 amino acids. Germline lookup yields CDR1 SGDLS and CDR2 YYNGEE. V was cut by 0 bases and J by 3 bases, with 13 bases left in between. The CDR3 region is CASSVAGHQFYEQYF. CDR3 nucleotide sequence: TGTGCCAGCAGCGTAGCGGGACACCAATTCTACGAGCAGTACTTC.

The rearrangement uses TRBV9 and TRBJ2-1; TRBD2 matches at 10 bases. In germline, CDR1 is SGDLS, CDR2 YYNGEE. V dropped 1 base and J dropped 8; count of bases not matched to a gene: 9. The length of the CDR3 is 16 residues. The CDR3 sequence is CASSVPIAGGMYEQFF. CDR3 sequence (DNA): TGTGCCAGCAGCGTACCTATAGCGGGAGGAATGTATGAGCAGTTCTTC.